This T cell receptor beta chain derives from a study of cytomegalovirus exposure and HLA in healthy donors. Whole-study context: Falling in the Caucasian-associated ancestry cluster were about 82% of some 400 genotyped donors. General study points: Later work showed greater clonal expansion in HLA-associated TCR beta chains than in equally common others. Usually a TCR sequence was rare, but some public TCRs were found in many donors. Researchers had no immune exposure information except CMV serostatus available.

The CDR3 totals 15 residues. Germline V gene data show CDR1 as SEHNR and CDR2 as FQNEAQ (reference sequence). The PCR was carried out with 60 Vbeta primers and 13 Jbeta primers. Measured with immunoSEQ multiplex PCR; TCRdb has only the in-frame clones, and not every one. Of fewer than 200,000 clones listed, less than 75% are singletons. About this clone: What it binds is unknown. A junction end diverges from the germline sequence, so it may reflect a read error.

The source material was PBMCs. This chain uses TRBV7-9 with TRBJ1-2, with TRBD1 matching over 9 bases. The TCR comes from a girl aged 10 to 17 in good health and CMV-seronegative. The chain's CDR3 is CASSTRTGANYVYTF. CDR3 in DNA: TGTGCCAGCAGCACCCGGACAGGGGCGAACTATGTCTACACCTTC.